A single sample gave rise to the 14 T cell receptor beta chains below, sequenced in a study of blood T cell repertoires in COVID-19. TCRdb's copy holds only in-frame clones and misses some; the assay was immunoSEQ multiplex PCR. The profile covers about 160,000 clones, with around 93% appearing a single time and 4.5% to 5.5% taken by the ten largest. Source material: peripheral blood. The receptors originated from a woman aged 50 to 65 with acute or convalescent COVID-19.

The gene calls are TRBV3-1 (or the pseudogene TRBV3-2) and TRBJ1-5, with D unclear. The CDR3 is 15 amino acids. The germline CDR1 and CDR2 sequences are LGHDT and YNNKEL (reference sequence). V was trimmed by 0 bases and J by 0 bases, leaving 6 bases between them. CDR3 in amino acids: CASSQEPYSNQPQHF. CDR3 nucleotide sequence: TGTGCCAGCAGCCAAGAACCCTATAGCAATCAGCCCCAGCATTTT.

This sequence joins TRBV19 and TRBJ2-7; tentative D call: TRBD1 (5 bases). Per the germline V gene, CDR1 is LNHDA and CDR2 is SQIVND (reference sequence). The CDR3 is 11 amino acids. V was pared by 5 bases and J by 4 bases, with 6 bases between. The CDR3, as DNA: TGTGCCAGTAGTGACAGATACGAGCAGTACTTC. It translates to CASSDRYEQYF. The whole variable domain, remainder taken from reference TRBV19 and TRBJ2-7, is DGGITQSPKYLFRKEGQNVTLSCEQNLNHDAMYWYRQDPGQGLRLIYYSQIVNDFQKGDIAEGYSVSREKKESFPLTVTSAQKNPTAFYLCASSDRYEQYFGPGTRLTVT.

The CDR3 loop reads CASSYRQLGTIYF. CDR3 bases: TGTGCCAGCAGTTACAGACAGCTGGGCACCATATATTTT. V usage is TRBV6-5 and J usage is TRBJ1-3; D might be TRBD1 (5 bases). Per the germline V gene, CDR1 is MNHEY and CDR2 is SVGAGI. CDR3 length equals 13 residues. Trimming took 2 bases from V and 9 from J, leaving 11 bases between them.

The CDR3 loop reads CASSQGTSRKYF. In DNA form, the CDR3 reads TGTGCCAGCAGCCAAGGGACTAGCCGGAAGTACTTC. V usage is TRBV14 and J usage is TRBJ2-5, with 8 bases lining up with TRBD2. This CDR3 contains 12 residues. The J segment lost 12 bases and the V segment lost 1 base, leaving 4 bases of the junction unmatched. Germline V gene sequence: CDR1 SGHDN, CDR2 FVKESK.

This clone was observed once. The genes are TRBV6-1 and TRBJ1-2, with 8 bases matching TRBD1. Trimming cost V 1 base and J 5 bases; bases outside gene matches: 6. CDR1 and CDR2 from the germline V gene are MNHNS and SASEGT. The CDR3 length is 15 residues. CDR3 DNA: TGTGCCAGCAGTGAAGAAGACAGGGGCGGATATGGCTACACCTTC. Its protein is CASSEEDRGGYGYTF.

This chain links TRBV6-5 with TRBJ1-3; D is uncertain. V lost 4 bases and J 1 base, leaving 5 bases between the germline ends. Germline loops: CDR1 MNHEY, CDR2 SVGAGI. The CDR3 loop spans 13 amino acids. CDR3 protein: CASSFQSGNTIYF. CDR3 coding DNA: TGTGCCAGCAGTTTCCAGTCTGGAAACACCATATATTTT.

The chain carries TRBV3-1 (or the pseudogene TRBV3-2) and TRBJ2-2; no clear D. Germline-derived CDR1 and CDR2 are LGHDT and YNNKEL (reference sequence). The CDR3 extends over 11 amino acids. Trimming removed 6 bases from V and 5 bases from J, with 4 bases in between. CDR3 DNA: TGTGCCAGCAGACAGACCGGGGAGCTGTTTTTT. As protein: CASRQTGELFF.

This clone has just one count. The V call is TRBV6-6, the J call TRBJ2-3, with 9 bases lining up with TRBD2. V lost 2 bases to trimming and J lost 2 bases; unmatched junction nucleotides: 5. There are 16 residues in the CDR3. Germline V lookup: CDR1 MNHNY, CDR2 SVGAGI (reference sequence). CDR3 in amino acids: CASSYPVAGVTDTQYF. For the CDR3, the DNA is TGTGCCAGCAGTTACCCGGTAGCGGGGGTCACAGATACGCAGTATTTT.

This chain links TRBV2 with TRBJ1-3; D gene uncertain. Germline V gene lookup returns CDR1 SNHLY and CDR2 FYNNEI. CDR3 length: 14 residues. V lost 2 bases and J 2 bases, leaving 7 bases between the germline ends. CDR3 sequence: CASSESRTGNTIYF. The CDR3 nucleotides are TGTGCCAGCAGTGAAAGCAGGACTGGAAACACCATATATTTT.

This chain joins TRBV30 and TRBJ1-1, with a tentative D call TRBD1 (5 bases). CDR3 size: 13 residues. The V and J ends lost 2 bases and 0 bases respectively, with 7 bases between them. CDR1 is GTSNPN and CDR2 is SVGIG in the germline V gene (reference sequence). The DNA of the CDR3 is TGTGCCTGGAGTCCAGGGCTGAACACTGAAGCTTTCTTT. Protein: CAWSPGLNTEAFF.

V is TRBV14 and J is TRBJ1-2; D may be TRBD1 (5 bases). CDR1 is SGHDN, CDR2 FVKESK, per germline. Trimming removed 7 bases from V and 4 bases from J, with 13 bases in between. CDR3 length equals 13 residues. The CDR3 sequence: CASTPGGTYGYTF. For the CDR3, the DNA is TGTGCCAGCACCCCGGGCGGGACCTATGGCTACACCTTC.

This chain joins TRBV4-1 and TRBJ2-3, with no clear D. CDR1 and CDR2 from the germline V gene are MGHRA and YSYEKL. CDR3 size: 13 residues. V was shortened by 0 bases and J by 6 bases, with 7 bases between the two germline ends. The CDR3, as DNA: TGCGCCAGCAGCCAAGATATCCCCGATACGCAGTATTTT. Its protein is CASSQDIPDTQYF.

This chain joins TRBV5-4 and TRBJ1-2, with 9 positions matching TRBD1. This CDR3 has 13 amino acids. The junction had 8 bases not matched to a gene; V was cut back by 7 bases and J by 7 bases. Germline CDR1 reads SGHNT; CDR2 reads YYREEE (reference sequence). The CDR3 coding sequence is TGTGCCAGCGGGGGGGACAGGGTGTTTGGCTACACCTTC. It specifies CASGGDRVFGYTF.

The gene calls are TRBV5-6 and TRBJ1-2; D is ambiguous. Trimming cost V 3 bases and J 0 bases, with 15 bases left between them. The CDR3 runs 16 residues. Germline V gene data show CDR1 as SGHDT and CDR2 as YYEEEE. The CDR3 DNA is TGTGCCAGCAGCTCCTACCATTTACCGGCTAACTATGGCTACACCTTC. This translates into CASSSYHLPANYGYTF.